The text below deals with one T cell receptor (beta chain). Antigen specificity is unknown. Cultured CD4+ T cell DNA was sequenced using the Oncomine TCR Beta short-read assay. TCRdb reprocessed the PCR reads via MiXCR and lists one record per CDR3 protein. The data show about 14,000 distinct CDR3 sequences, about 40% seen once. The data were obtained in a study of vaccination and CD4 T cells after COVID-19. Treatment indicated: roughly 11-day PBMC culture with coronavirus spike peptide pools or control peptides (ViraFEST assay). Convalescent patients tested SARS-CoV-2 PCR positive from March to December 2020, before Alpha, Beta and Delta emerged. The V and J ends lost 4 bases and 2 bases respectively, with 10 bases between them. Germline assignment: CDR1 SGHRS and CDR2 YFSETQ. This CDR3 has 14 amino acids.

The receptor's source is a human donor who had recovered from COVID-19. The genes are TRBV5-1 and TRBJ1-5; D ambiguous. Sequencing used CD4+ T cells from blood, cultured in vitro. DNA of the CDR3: TGCGCCAGCAGCGTCAGCGGCGGCAATCAGCCCCAGCATTTT. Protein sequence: CASSVSGGNQPQHF.